This TCR beta chain was identified in a study of CXCR3-negative and CXCR3-positive naive CD8 T cells. Study-wide findings and caveats: CXCR3-expressing naive cells carried TRB CDR3s more hydrophobic than those of CXCR3-negative naive cells. Similar TRBV-TRBJ usage characterized naive CXCR3-negative and CXCR3-positive cells; memory cells differed. Sequencing showed both naive subsets with comparably high diversity, and memory CD8+ cells much lower.

This CDR3 contains 18 residues. Germline V gene data show CDR1 as LGHNA and CDR2 as YNFKEQ. Turning to this clonotype: The antigen remains undetermined.

5' RACE that incorporated UMI labels was used to prepare the TRB cDNA libraries. TCRdb processed the 5' RACE reads again and assigns one entry to each CDR3 protein, with no DNA. The table lists 150,000 or so distinct CDR3 sequences, with 0.45% to 0.55% in the top ten. Sequencing was performed on naive CXCR3+ CD8+ T cells from blood. Subset specified: CD45RO-CCR7+CD27+CD95- naive CD8+ T cells expressing CXCR3 (TNR3+). The chain links TRBV4-2 to TRBJ2-1; with no DNA, the TCRdb D assignment of TRBD2 cannot be verified. The receptor's source is a human donor in good health. Some clones in this sample may be carry-over from other donors' samples. CDR3 in amino acids: CASSQGPYSGIGEDEQFF.